These 32 T cell receptor beta chains were all obtained from the same sample, sequenced in a study of blood T cell repertoires in COVID-19 (dated by TCRdb to 2019 to 2021). The library was made by the immunoSEQ multiplex PCR assay. The table was pulled from immuneACCESS by TCRdb, which kept in-frame rearrangements only. Such tables lose some clones; where checked, under half of the loss comes from unresolved V genes, and the rest has no known cause. This sample gives under 70,000 clones in total; 90% of them show up just once. Jointly, the top ten make up about 13% of the sample. Sequencing was performed on peripheral blood. The receptors here all came from a man aged 55-75 years with active COVID-19.

This clone was picked up a small number of times. V is TRBV2 and J is TRBJ1-1; the D gene is possibly TRBD1 (5 bases). The V gene's germline CDR1 is SNHLY and CDR2 FYNNEI. This CDR3 is 19 amino acids long. V was cut by 6 bases and J by 2 bases, with 28 bases left in between. This CDR3 reads CASSLSLSGNTRDNTEAFF. The CDR3 nucleotides are TGTGCCAGCAGCCTATCTCTGTCAGGGAATACCAGGGATAACACTGAAGCTTTCTTT.

The chain is built from TRBV11-2 and TRBJ2-7; TRBD2 agrees at 13 bases. V was clipped by 5 bases and J by 7 bases; unmatched bases: 8. Germline assignment: CDR1 SGHAT and CDR2 FQNNGV. The CDR3 contains 15 residues. The CDR3 loop reads CASSPGGTSGVEQYF. The DNA of the CDR3 is TGTGCCAGCAGCCCGGGGGGGACTAGCGGGGTAGAGCAGTACTTC.

J is TRBJ2-2 and V is TRBV11-3; D remains ambiguous. Trimming shortened V by 1 base and J by 6 bases, and 6 bases separated the two germline ends. Germline CDR1 is SGHNT and CDR2 is YENEEA. The CDR3 is 13 amino acids. CDR3 residues: CASSLVPSGELFF. The CDR3 DNA is TGTGCCAGCAGCTTAGTCCCATCCGGGGAGCTGTTTTTT.

This clone was picked up a small number of times. The chain employs TRBV9 and TRBJ2-1; 8 nucleotides agree with TRBD1. CDR1 is SGDLS, CDR2 YYNGEE, per germline. Losses at the gene ends were 0 bases for V and 8 bases for J; bases not matched to a gene: 7. The CDR3 sequence is 15 residues long. The CDR3 sequence: CASSVEDRVIDEQFF. Here the CDR3 DNA reads TGTGCCAGCAGCGTAGAGGACAGGGTTATCGATGAGCAGTTCTTC.

The chain links TRBV27 to TRBJ2-1, with TRBD2 identical over 8 bases. V was pared by 4 bases and J by 4 bases, with 9 bases of the junction left unmatched. This CDR3 spans 16 amino acids. Germline values: CDR1 MNHEY, CDR2 SMNVEV (reference sequence). The CDR3 nucleotides are TGTGCCAGCAGTTCCCGGCTAGCGGGTTCGTACAATGAGCAGTTCTTC. It is translated as CASSSRLAGSYNEQFF.

The DNA for the CDR3 is TGTGCCAGCAGCCCCGGACAGGGTATCATCGGGGAGCTGTTTTTT. Translation: CASSPGQGIIGELFF. The rearrangement uses TRBV9 and TRBJ2-2, with 8 positions matching TRBD1. This CDR3 has 15 residues. Germline V gene lookup returns CDR1 SGDLS and CDR2 YYNGEE. The ends lost 4 bases at V and 7 bases at J; junction bases unmatched: 9.

Only one count was recorded for this clone. The chain uses TRBV18 and TRBJ2-7, with TRBD2 matching over 10 bases. The CDR3 is 14 residues long. Germline V gives CDR1 KGHSH, CDR2 LQKENI. Unmatched junction bases numbered 5, after V lost 4 bases and J lost 5 bases. In nucleotides, the CDR3 is TGTGCCAGCTCACTGGCTAGCGGGAGTGACGAGCAGTACTTC. It codes for CASSLASGSDEQYF.

V gene TRBV2 combines with J gene TRBJ1-1; 9 bases line up with TRBD1. This CDR3 spans 14 amino acids. Looked up from germline, CDR1 is SNHLY and CDR2 is FYNNEI. V was clipped by 6 bases and J by 5 bases; unmatched bases: 7. CDR3 sequence: CASRRQGGSTEAFF. As DNA, the CDR3 is TGTGCCAGCAGAAGACAGGGGGGTTCTACTGAAGCTTTCTTT.

V gene TRBV18 combines with J gene TRBJ2-2; D remains unclear. This CDR3 spans 14 amino acids. Germline loops: CDR1 KGHSH, CDR2 LQKENI. V lost 0 bases to trimming and J lost 5 bases, with 7 bases between them. The CDR3 protein is CASSPPSRTGELFF. CDR3 in DNA: TGTGCCAGCTCACCACCGAGTCGAACCGGGGAGCTGTTTTTT.

The rearrangement joins TRBV9 to TRBJ2-7, with 7 nucleotides matching TRBD1. The CDR3 length is 16 residues. V gave up 3 bases and J gave up 4 bases; unmatched junction bases: 13. The germline CDR1 and CDR2 sequences are SGDLS and YYNGEE. The chain's CDR3 is CASSEGAKPPLYEQYF. CDR3 nucleotides: TGTGCCAGCAGCGAGGGGGCGAAACCCCCCCTTTACGAGCAGTACTTC. Variable domain in full (rest from reference TRBV9 and TRBJ2-7): DSGVTQTPKHLITATGQRVTLRCSPRSGDLSVYWYQQSLDQGLQFLIQYYNGEERAKGNILERFSAQQFPDLHSELNLSSLELGDSALYFCASSEGAKPPLYEQYFGPGTRLTVT.

A note on this clone: Other nucleotide sequences from this sample produce the same CDR3. The CDR3 nucleotides are TGCGCCAGCAGCTTAGAAGGGGGCCGTAATCAGCCCCAGCATTTT. It is translated as CASSLEGGRNQPQHF. The gene calls are TRBV5-1 and TRBJ1-5; TRBD1 matches 7 bases. The J segment lost 4 bases and the V segment lost 2 bases, leaving 6 bases of the junction unmatched. Per the germline V gene, CDR1 is SGHRS and CDR2 is YFSETQ. This CDR3 has 15 residues.

This sequence joins TRBV19 and TRBJ2-3; 9 nucleotides match TRBD2. In germline, CDR1 is LNHDA, CDR2 SQIVND (reference sequence). The J segment lost 0 bases and the V segment lost 6 bases, leaving 7 bases of the junction unmatched. The CDR3 covers 16 residues. The CDR3 DNA reads TGTGCCAGTAGAAGGTCTAGCGGGGCTAGCACAGATACGCAGTATTTT. This sequence encodes CASRRSSGASTDTQYF. The variable domain in full, with the rest retrieved from reference TRBV19 and TRBJ2-3, is DGGITQSPKYLFRKEGQNVTLSCEQNLNHDAMYWYRQDPGQGLRLIYYSQIVNDFQKGDIAEGYSVSREKKESFPLTVTSAQKNPTAFYLCASRRSSGASTDTQYFGPGTRLTVL.

In this sample, this clone turned up a few times. The chain joins TRBV24-1 to TRBJ2-3; D is possibly TRBD2 (5 bases). The CDR3 consists of 16 residues. Germline V gene sequence: CDR1 KGHDR, CDR2 SFDVKD. Trimming took 2 bases from V and 5 from J, leaving 16 bases between them. DNA of the CDR3: TGTGCCACCAGTGATTCAAGCGGTCCGACCCGAGATACGCAGTATTTT. It yields the protein CATSDSSGPTRDTQYF.

The chain joins TRBV28 to TRBJ1-6; D gene uncertain. V shed 5 bases and J shed 3 bases, with 14 bases lying between them. Germline V gene lookup returns CDR1 MDHEN and CDR2 SYDVKM. This CDR3 has 16 residues. CDR3 in amino acids: CASSPSGGSYNSPLHF. The CDR3 nucleotides are TGTGCCAGCAGTCCTTCGGGAGGGAGCTATAATTCACCCCTCCACTTT. The entire variable domain, with the rest obtained from reference TRBV28 and TRBJ1-6, is as follows: DVKVTQSSRYLVKRTGEKVFLECVQDMDHENMFWYRQDPGLGLRLIYFSYDVKMKEKGDIPEGYSVSREKKERFSLILESASTNQTSMYLCASSPSGGSYNSPLHFGNGTRLTVT.

This clone was seen a few times. V is TRBV27 and J is TRBJ1-6; D ambiguous. Germline V lookup: CDR1 MNHEY, CDR2 SMNVEV (reference sequence). Trimming removed 5 bases from V and 7 bases from J, with 6 bases in between. This CDR3 spans 12 amino acids. The CDR3 DNA follows: TGTGCCAGCAGTCCTACGAATTCACCCCTCCACTTT. Translating it yields CASSPTNSPLHF.

The rearrangement links TRBV5-1 to TRBJ2-3, with 12 bases lining up with TRBD2. The CDR3 is 16 amino acids. CDR1 is SGHRS and CDR2 is YFSETQ in the germline V gene. With 2 bases clipped from V and 2 bases from J, the junction kept 3 bases outside the gene matches. The CDR3 loop is CASSFGLAGYTDTQYF. In nucleotides, the CDR3 is TGCGCCAGCAGCTTCGGACTAGCGGGGTACACAGATACGCAGTATTTT. Filled out from reference TRBV5-1 and TRBJ2-3, the complete variable domain reads KAGVTQTPRYLIKTRGQQVTLSCSPISGHRSVSWYQQTPGQGLQFLFEYFSETQRNKGNFPGRFSGRQFSNSRSEMNVSTLELGDSALYLCASSFGLAGYTDTQYFGPGTRLTVL.

This clone was seen a handful of times. The J gene is TRBJ2-1, the V gene TRBV2, with TRBD1 matching over 7 bases. Germline V gene data show CDR1 as SNHLY and CDR2 as FYNNEI. This CDR3 is 13 amino acids long. Unmatched junction bases numbered 2, after V lost 5 bases and J lost 4 bases. In DNA, the CDR3 is TGTGCCAGCAGTTTGACAGGGTACAATGAGCAGTTCTTC. Translation gives CASSLTGYNEQFF.

The V gene is TRBV19, the J gene TRBJ2-3; D remains ambiguous. The CDR3 contains 16 residues. The germline V gene encodes CDR1 LNHDA and CDR2 SQIVND (reference sequence). V was clipped by 6 bases and J by 4 bases, with 20 bases between them. CDR3 residues: CASSGLITTIADTQYF. The CDR3 nucleotides are TGTGCCAGTAGCGGCCTCATAACTACTATCGCAGATACGCAGTATTTT. The entire variable domain, with the rest obtained from reference TRBV19 and TRBJ2-3, is as follows: DGGITQSPKYLFRKEGQNVTLSCEQNLNHDAMYWYRQDPGQGLRLIYYSQIVNDFQKGDIAEGYSVSREKKESFPLTVTSAQKNPTAFYLCASSGLITTIADTQYFGPGTRLTVL.

The chain has TRBV18 and TRBJ2-7; TRBD1 aligns across 7 bases. The CDR3 length is 15 residues. The ends lost 3 bases at V and 2 bases at J; junction bases unmatched: 7. Germline V lookup: CDR1 KGHSH, CDR2 LQKENI. The CDR3 sequence is CASSPKTGSPYEQYF. Here the CDR3 DNA reads TGTGCCAGCTCACCGAAGACAGGGAGCCCCTACGAGCAGTACTTC.

J is TRBJ1-5 and V is TRBV28; D is perhaps TRBD1 (5 bases). From germline, CDR1 is MDHEN and CDR2 SYDVKM. This CDR3 comprises 14 residues. Trimming pared 2 bases from V and 10 bases from J, leaving 15 bases between. The CDR3 here is CASSLKGLGSPQHF. In DNA form, the CDR3 reads TGTGCCAGCAGTTTAAAGGGGCTAGGAAGTCCCCAGCATTTT.

This chain links TRBV4-1 with TRBJ2-3; D is ambiguous. This CDR3 spans 14 amino acids. Trimming stripped 1 base from V and 0 bases from J, with 5 bases between. Germline V lookup: CDR1 MGHRA, CDR2 YSYEKL. In DNA, the CDR3 is TGCGCCAGCAGCCAAGCGACTAGCACAGATACGCAGTATTTT. Translated, it gives CASSQATSTDTQYF.

The rearrangement links TRBV5-1 to TRBJ2-7; D is possibly TRBD1 (6 bases). The CDR3 extends over 12 amino acids. Germline CDR1 reads SGHRS; CDR2 reads YFSETQ. Trimming removed 4 bases from V and 12 bases from J, with 17 bases in between. The CDR3 here is CASSQNQGTRYF. The CDR3 nucleotides read TGCGCCAGCAGCCAGAACCAGGGGACCCGGTACTTC.

The rearrangement links TRBV11-2 to TRBJ2-3; possible D gene TRBD1, 6 bases. Germline values: CDR1 SGHAT, CDR2 FQNNGV. V was shortened by 1 base and J by 8 bases, with 7 bases between the two germline ends. This CDR3 has 12 amino acids. The CDR3 region is CASSLAGATQYF. Written as DNA, the CDR3 is TGTGCCAGCAGCTTAGCAGGGGCTACGCAGTATTTT.

J is TRBJ2-7 and V is TRBV28; 8 positions match TRBD1. Germline-derived CDR1 and CDR2 are MDHEN and SYDVKM. Trimming at V came to 6 bases and at J to 6 bases, leaving 13 bases not matched to a gene. CDR3 length equals 15 residues. CDR3 loop: CASSSGTGPRREQYF. DNA of the CDR3: TGTGCCAGCAGCTCCGGGACAGGACCCCGGCGCGAGCAGTACTTC.

The chain employs TRBV6-5 and TRBJ2-5; 12 bases fit TRBD2. Germline V gives CDR1 MNHEY, CDR2 SVGAGI. The CDR3 runs to 15 residues. V trimming: 5 bases; J trimming: 2 bases; junction bases outside the gene matches: 3. The CDR3 nucleotides read TGTGCCAGCAGTCTCGGACTAGCGGGGCAAGAGACCCAGTACTTC. Its translation: CASSLGLAGQETQYF.

The chain uses TRBV4-1 and TRBJ2-5; D uncertain. The V end was cut by 3 bases, the J end by 5 bases, with 10 bases between. This CDR3 has 13 amino acids. Germline CDR1 MGHRA, CDR2 YSYEKL. In DNA form, the CDR3 reads TGCGCCAGCAGCCATACGGAGTTGGAGACCCAGTACTTC. This codes for CASSHTELETQYF.

The gene calls are TRBV14 and TRBJ2-2, with 9 bases identical to TRBD1. V lost 5 bases to trimming and J lost 6 bases; unmatched junction nucleotides: 4. The CDR3 has 14 amino acids. Per germline, CDR1 SGHDN and CDR2 FVKESK. The CDR3 spells CASSIRQGAGELFF. CDR3 coding DNA: TGTGCCAGCAGCATACGACAGGGGGCCGGGGAGCTGTTTTTT. Supplemented by reference TRBV14 and TRBJ2-2, the full variable domain reads EAGVTQFPSHSVIEKGQTVTLRCDPISGHDNLYWYRRVMGKEIKFLLHFVKESKQDESGMPNNRFLAERTGGTYSTLKVQPAELEDSGVYFCASSIRQGAGELFFGEGSRLTVL.

J is TRBJ1-4 and V is TRBV9, with D uncertain. Between the trimmed V and J ends, which lost 4 bases and 5 bases, there was a span of 15 bases. Germline loops: CDR1 SGDLS, CDR2 YYNGEE. The CDR3 length is 15 residues. The CDR3 region is CASSKQGRMNEKLFF. The CDR3 DNA is TGTGCCAGCAGCAAACAAGGGAGGATGAATGAAAAACTGTTTTTT.

The chain recombines TRBV13 with TRBJ2-1; a possible D gene is TRBD1 (5 bases). V was trimmed by 4 bases and J by 7 bases, leaving 8 bases between them. This CDR3 region has 12 residues. Germline V lookup: CDR1 PRHDT, CDR2 FYEKMQ (reference sequence). CDR3 DNA sequence: TGTGCCAGCAGCTCTCAGGGTAATGAGCAGTTCTTC. It is translated as CASSSQGNEQFF.

As regards this clone: The identical CDR3 is also encoded by other nucleotide sequences in the sample. The genes are TRBV5-1 and TRBJ1-5, with TRBD1 matching over 7 bases. The trim removed 0 bases at V and 6 bases at J, leaving 3 bases unmatched. CDR3 size: 14 residues. Germline values: CDR1 SGHRS, CDR2 YFSETQ. In nucleotides, the CDR3 is TGCGCCAGCAGCTTGGGGACAGGCGGTCAGCCCCAGCATTTT. This codes for CASSLGTGGQPQHF.

The chain carries TRBV27 and TRBJ2-1, with D perhaps matching TRBD2 (6 bases). Per the germline V gene, CDR1 is MNHEY and CDR2 is SMNVEV (reference sequence). The V and J ends lost 7 bases and 0 bases respectively, with 7 bases between them. The CDR3 covers 13 residues. The CDR3, as DNA: TGTGCCAGCAACGGGGGCTCCTACAATGAGCAGTTCTTC. Translating it yields CASNGGSYNEQFF.

The chain couples TRBV14 to TRBJ2-7; possibly TRBD2 for D (6 bases). V lost 4 bases to trimming and J lost 0 bases, with 13 bases between them. This CDR3 is 15 amino acids long. The germline V gene has CDR1 SGHDN and CDR2 FVKESK. The CDR3 protein is CASSPGSGFSYEQYF. In nucleotides, the CDR3 is TGTGCCAGCAGCCCAGGGAGCGGGTTCTCCTACGAGCAGTACTTC.